This T cell receptor (beta chain) came from a study of CD8+CD57+ T cells in acquired aplastic anemia (dated 2018 in TCRdb). Study-level background: On average, sorted CD4+ and CD8+ cells yielded 3 to 4 ug of extracted DNA, with a range of roughly 0.18 to 30 ug. A CD8+CD57+ expansion meant a frequency higher than the mean frequency seen in healthy subjects. Broad study findings and their caveats: CD8+ Simpson's diversity did not differ significantly between patients and healthy controls (P=0.060). Around 27 CD8+ CDR3 sequences were shared between patients and controls but appeared highly expressed in patients and within their immunodominant clones.

V loses 3 bases of germline sequence and J loses 5 bases, and the interval between the two ends is 13 bases. The CDR3 numbers 14 residues from cysteine through phenylalanine. Only the CDR3 region is kept as DNA, spanning 42 bases read in frame from base 1. For CDR1 and CDR2, the germline V gene lists MGHRA and YSYEKL. This clonotype came up many times. Its target antigen remains unknown. No base qualities exist here, and no much larger clone lies one base off it. Expansion of CD8+CD57+ cells had been shown by flow cytometry in the patients chosen for sequencing. All patients had severe acquired aplastic anemia diagnosed by International Study of Aplastic Anemia and Agranulocytosis and Camitta criteria. No therapy had been received by the patients at the time of blood sampling. In the study, sorted CD4+ and CD8+ blood T cells from patients with severe aplastic anemia and from healthy subjects underwent deep sequencing of TCR repertoires. Patients were enrolled under clinicaltrials.gov protocols 00001620, 01623167, 00001397, 00071045, 00081523 and 00961064 in the USA. Ficoll-Paque density gradient centrifugation was used to isolate peripheral blood mononuclear cells. CD4+ and CD8+ T cells were sorted by FACS or magnetic beads before DNA extraction.

TCR beta VDJ combination and CDR3 sequence profiling used genomic DNA as the template. TCR repertoire sequencing was run on an Illumina HiSeq 2000. Per the authors' processing: Repertoires were assessed using TRBV/TRBJ rearrangement plots, CDR3 size and DJ length profiles, and Simpson's diversity index. Whichever DNA sequence was most abundant in the deep sequencing data was defined as the immunodominant clone. CDR3 amino acid sequences were screened for sharing across subjects and were compared with published repertoires and the VDJdb database. The public sequencing data were trimmed at Q25 with fastp and processed into clonotypes with MiXCR by TCRdb, which kept only in-frame beta chains. Entries are consolidated by CDR3 protein sequence, retaining the most common genes and DNA. The V and J calls and clone size come from TCRdb's table, not from the authors' own analysis. The sample yields approximately 220,000 distinct CDR3 sequences; around 50% were counted once. The ten biggest clones cover about 20% of the sample.

Sequencing input: sorted CD4+, CD8+, or CD8+CD57+ T cells (not recorded which) from PBMCs. This TCR was recovered from a human donor with aplastic anemia. The chain was built from TRBV4-1 and TRBJ2-5, with the D gene uncertain. The CDR3 protein is CASSHSKDWETQYF. The nucleotide sequence is given as TGCGCCAGCAGCCATTCCAAAGACTGGGAGACCCAGTACTTC.